This passage covers 27 T cell receptor beta chains from one sample sequenced in a study of PD-1 blockade in classical Hodgkin lymphoma. Each patient's relapse followed autologous stem cell transplantation, and brentuximab vedotin exposure varied. Profiled with immunoSEQ multiplex PCR; TCRdb holds only in-frame clones, not every one. Found here are over 80,000 clones, over 85% of them singletons; the top ten hold about 2.5%. Specimen: peripheral blood mononuclear cells (PBMCs), collected at baseline. These receptors originate from a human donor with classical Hodgkin lymphoma.

The chain uses TRBV5-1 and TRBJ2-3, with D possibly TRBD1 on 6 matching bases. The CDR3 extends over 14 amino acids. Germline loops: CDR1 SGHRS, CDR2 YFSETQ. The V gene lost 1 base and the J gene lost 4 bases, with 10 bases spanning the gap. Here the CDR3 DNA reads TGCGCCAGCAGCTTGCTGGGGGCCCCAGATACGCAGTATTTT. It yields the protein CASSLLGAPDTQYF.

This clone has a single count. This chain connects TRBV9 to TRBJ2-6; maybe TRBD1 (6 bases). This CDR3 has 15 amino acids. The V gene's germline CDR1 is SGDLS and CDR2 YYNGEE. Trimming removed 4 bases at V and 4 bases at J, with 12 bases between. DNA for the CDR3: TGTGCCAGCAGCCACAGGGCGGCCGGGGCCAACGTCCTGACTTTC. This codes for CASSHRAAGANVLTF.

The chain carries TRBV28 and TRBJ1-2; D gene uncertain. There are 13 residues in the CDR3. Germline V CDR1 and CDR2: MDHEN, SYDVKM. V lost 2 bases to trimming and J lost 8 bases, with 12 bases between them. The DNA for the CDR3 is TGTGCCAGCAGTTTACTGGATACTGGAGGCTACACCTTC. Amino acids: CASSLLDTGGYTF.

This chain uses TRBV19 with TRBJ1-1; no clear D gene. V was pared by 7 bases and J by 5 bases, with 20 bases between. Germline lookup yields CDR1 LNHDA and CDR2 SQIVND (reference sequence). The CDR3 loop spans 15 amino acids. The CDR3 bases are TGTGCCAGTAAGAGCCTTAAAATAGGGATGACTGAAGCTTTCTTT. Its protein product is CASKSLKIGMTEAFF. The full variable domain, its missing parts supplied by reference TRBV19 and TRBJ1-1, is DGGITQSPKYLFRKEGQNVTLSCEQNLNHDAMYWYRQDPGQGLRLIYYSQIVNDFQKGDIAEGYSVSREKKESFPLTVTSAQKNPTAFYLCASKSLKIGMTEAFFGQGTRLTVV.

The genes are TRBV29-1 and TRBJ2-7; either TRBD1 or TRBD2 may fit D (6 bases each). The DNA end favors TRBJ2-5, so the J call may be wrong. Germline assignment: CDR1 SQVTM and CDR2 ANQGSEA. The CDR3 runs 15 residues. The CDR3 nucleotides are TGCAGCGTTGAAGTGGGTGGGGGGCTCCAAGAGACCCAGTACTTC. This encodes CSVEVGGGLQETQYF.

V usage is TRBV19 and J usage is TRBJ2-7; tentative D call: TRBD1 (5 bases). The germline CDR1 and CDR2 sequences are LNHDA and SQIVND (reference sequence). The CDR3 runs 12 residues. V was trimmed by 7 bases and J by 3 bases, leaving 10 bases between them. The CDR3 is CASKDRYYEQYF. The CDR3 nucleotides read TGTGCCAGTAAAGACAGATACTACGAGCAGTACTTC.

The chain has TRBV18 and TRBJ2-7; D could derive from TRBD1 or TRBD2 (6 bases each). Looked up from germline, CDR1 is KGHSH and CDR2 is LQKENI. The V gene lost 3 bases and the J gene lost 6 bases, with 18 bases spanning the gap. CDR3 size: 15 residues. The CDR3 reads CASSPPSGARVEQYF. In DNA, the CDR3 is TGTGCCAGCTCACCCCCTTCGGGGGCCCGGGTCGAGCAGTACTTC.

This rearrangement joins TRBV7-2 to TRBJ2-7, with TRBD1 identical over 10 bases. Germline lookup yields CDR1 SGHTA and CDR2 FQGNSA. CDR3 length: 16 residues. The trim removed 1 base at V and 2 bases at J, leaving 5 bases unmatched. Here the CDR3 reads CASSLDTGTGAYEQYF. The CDR3 nucleotides read TGTGCCAGCAGCTTAGATACCGGGACAGGGGCCTACGAGCAGTACTTC.

The rearrangement joins TRBV7-9 to TRBJ1-2; D perhaps matches TRBD1 (5 bases). Trimming took off 0 bases at V and 5 bases at J, with 13 bases between the two ends. Germline CDR1 reads SEHNR; CDR2 reads FQNEAQ (reference sequence). The CDR3 is 15 amino acids. The CDR3 DNA reads as TGTGCCAGCAGCTTAGCAGAGGGGACGGGTTATGGCTACACCTTC. It yields the protein CASSLAEGTGYGYTF.

The chain uses TRBV6-1 and TRBJ2-5, with unresolved D. V lost 6 bases and J 5 bases, leaving 19 bases between the germline ends. The germline CDR1 and CDR2 sequences are MNHNS and SASEGT. This CDR3 contains 15 residues. The CDR3 sequence: CASRFSLTAGETQYF. CDR3 coding DNA: TGTGCCAGCAGGTTCTCTCTAACGGCCGGGGAGACCCAGTACTTC.

This clone was detected a few times. This rearrangement joins TRBV5-6 to TRBJ1-2; 9 bases are a match to TRBD1. The length of the CDR3 is 14 residues. Trimming removed 4 bases from V and 4 bases from J; junction bases left unmatched: 5. CDR1 is SGHDT, CDR2 YYEEEE, per germline. The CDR3 sequence is CASSGRDRVYGYTF. CDR3 sequence (DNA): TGTGCCAGCAGCGGACGGGACAGGGTCTATGGCTACACCTTC.

The V call is TRBV9, the J call TRBJ2-1, with a possible D match to TRBD2 (6 bases). From germline, CDR1 is SGDLS and CDR2 YYNGEE. V lost 4 bases and J lost 5, with 13 bases in between. This CDR3 region has 14 residues. The chain's CDR3 is CASSPRDLNNEQFF. In nucleotides, the CDR3 is TGTGCCAGCAGCCCGCGGGACTTAAACAATGAGCAGTTCTTC. Using reference TRBV9 and TRBJ2-1 for the parts outside the CDR3, the full variable domain is DSGVTQTPKHLITATGQRVTLRCSPRSGDLSVYWYQQSLDQGLQFLIQYYNGEERAKGNILERFSAQQFPDLHSELNLSSLELGDSALYFCASSPRDLNNEQFFGPGTRLTVL.

V is TRBV28 and J is TRBJ1-5, with D hard to call. Trimming took off 10 bases at V and 5 bases at J, with 21 bases between the two ends. CDR1 and CDR2 (germline): MDHEN, SYDVKM. This CDR3 comprises 15 residues. CDR3 residues: CATKNSMGLDQPQHF. CDR3 sequence (DNA): TGTGCCACCAAAAATTCGATGGGATTAGATCAGCCCCAGCATTTT.

This chain links TRBV7-6 with TRBJ2-5; D might be TRBD2 (5 bases). Per the germline V gene, CDR1 is SGHVS and CDR2 is FNYEAQ. There are 15 residues in the CDR3. Trimming removed 5 bases from V and 4 bases from J, with 17 bases in between. CDR3 sequence reads: CASSQGGSEGETQYF. The CDR3 DNA reads as TGTGCCAGCAGCCAAGGAGGCAGCGAGGGAGAGACCCAGTACTTC.

This chain joins TRBV6-5 and TRBJ1-5, with D unclear. The CDR3 is 13 residues long. With 0 bases removed from V and 4 bases from J, the gap between germline ends came to 4 bases. Germline assignment: CDR1 MNHEY and CDR2 SVGAGI. CDR3: CASSYSMNQPQHF. The CDR3 coding sequence is TGTGCCAGCAGTTACTCGATGAATCAGCCCCAGCATTTT.

The rearrangement links TRBV19 to TRBJ2-1, with 8 bases identical to TRBD1. CDR3 length: 16 amino acids. The ends lost 10 bases at V and 3 bases at J; junction bases unmatched: 14. Germline V gene lookup returns CDR1 LNHDA and CDR2 SQIVND (reference sequence). The CDR3 DNA sequence: TGTGCCACCTTGCGGACAGGGACATCCATCTACAATGAGCAGTTCTTC. Protein sequence: CATLRTGTSIYNEQFF.

The chain employs TRBV11-3 and TRBJ2-5; tentatively, D is TRBD1 (5 bases). The CDR3 totals 14 residues. Deletions cut 5 bases from V and 5 bases from J, with 15 bases between. Germline assignment: CDR1 SGHNT and CDR2 YENEEA. CDR3 coding DNA: TGTGCCAGCAGCCCCACCTGGACATCGGAGACCCAGTACTTC. It yields the protein CASSPTWTSETQYF.

The V and J genes are TRBV7-6 and TRBJ2-5, with 13 bases aligning to TRBD2. Germline V lookup: CDR1 SGHVS, CDR2 FNYEAQ. CDR3 size: 16 residues. With 3 bases clipped from V and 5 bases from J, the junction kept 6 bases outside the gene matches. The CDR3 DNA is TGTGCCAGCAGCTTCCGGACTAGCGGGAGAAGGGAGACCCAGTACTTC. Translated, it gives CASSFRTSGRRETQYF.

The V call is TRBV7-9, the J call TRBJ1-2; D not certain. V lost 5 bases and J lost 8, with 9 bases in between. The CDR3 covers 11 residues. Germline V CDR1 and CDR2: SEHNR, FQNEAQ (reference sequence). CDR3 protein: CASSPSIGYTF. The CDR3, as DNA: TGTGCCAGCAGCCCGAGTATAGGCTACACCTTC.

This chain links TRBV4-1 with TRBJ2-1, with TRBD2 identical over 11 bases. This CDR3 has 15 amino acids. Trimming cost V 7 bases and J 2 bases; bases outside gene matches: 4. In germline, CDR1 is MGHRA, CDR2 YSYEKL. The CDR3 spells CASTATSGTYNEQFF. The CDR3 DNA sequence: TGCGCCAGCACTGCGACTAGCGGGACCTACAATGAGCAGTTCTTC.

The rearrangement joins TRBV5-4 to TRBJ2-1, with TRBD2 identical over 12 bases. Germline CDR1 SGHNT, CDR2 YYREEE (reference sequence). CDR3 length equals 15 residues. With V trimmed by 2 bases and J by 6 bases, 3 bases remained unmatched. The CDR3 spells CASSLLAGGSNEQFF. The CDR3 DNA is TGTGCCAGCAGCTTACTAGCGGGAGGTAGCAATGAGCAGTTCTTC.

Only a few counts were recorded for this clone. CDR3 in amino acids: CASSVLTGVRADTQYF. DNA of the CDR3: TGTGCCAGCAGTGTTTTAACGGGAGTTCGTGCAGATACGCAGTATTTT. The chain links TRBV6-1 to TRBJ2-3, with D tentatively TRBD2 (6 bases). This CDR3 is built from 16 residues. The V gene lost 4 bases and the J gene lost 4 bases, with 18 bases spanning the gap. Germline V CDR1 and CDR2: MNHNS, SASEGT.

V and J are TRBV5-4 and TRBJ2-7, with 9 bases matching TRBD1. The CDR3 sequence is 15 residues long. V shed 3 bases, J shed 4 bases, and the junction held 8 bases outside the gene matches. The germline V gene encodes CDR1 SGHNT and CDR2 YYREEE (reference sequence). The CDR3 DNA sequence: TGTGCCAGCAGCTCCGGGACAGGGAACGTTTACGAGCAGTACTTC. It yields the protein CASSSGTGNVYEQYF.

V usage is TRBV5-1 and J usage is TRBJ1-4; D is undetermined. The V and J ends lost 0 bases and 8 bases respectively, with 11 bases between them. Germline V gene sequence: CDR1 SGHRS, CDR2 YFSETQ. The CDR3 has 14 residues. The CDR3 sequence is CASSLALGGEKLFF. The CDR3 bases are TGCGCCAGCAGCTTGGCTCTGGGAGGGGAAAAACTGTTTTTT.

V is TRBV19 and J is TRBJ2-7; TRBD2 might be the D (6 bases). Per germline, CDR1 LNHDA and CDR2 SQIVND (reference sequence). V shed 5 bases and J shed 4 bases, with 6 bases lying between them. This CDR3 has 11 residues. The CDR3 is CASSAGYEQYF. The CDR3 DNA sequence: TGTGCCAGTAGTGCGGGGTACGAGCAGTACTTC. Based on the CDR3 plus reference TRBV19 and TRBJ2-7, the full variable domain is DGGITQSPKYLFRKEGQNVTLSCEQNLNHDAMYWYRQDPGQGLRLIYYSQIVNDFQKGDIAEGYSVSREKKESFPLTVTSAQKNPTAFYLCASSAGYEQYFGPGTRLTVT.

This chain joins TRBV10-1 and TRBJ2-3; D is unresolved. The germline V gene has CDR1 WNHNN and CDR2 SYGVQD (reference sequence). Trimming removed 2 bases from V and 1 base from J, with 7 bases in between. The CDR3 has 14 amino acids. Written as DNA, the CDR3 is TGCGCCAGCAGTGAGAATCGGGGCACAGATACGCAGTATTTT. It encodes CASSENRGTDTQYF.

This sequence joins TRBV7-9 and TRBJ2-1, with D perhaps matching TRBD1 or TRBD2 (5 bases each). The germline CDR1 and CDR2 sequences are SEHNR and FQNEAQ (reference sequence). The CDR3 spans 16 residues. Trimming cost V 1 base and J 6 bases, with 16 bases left between them. DNA for the CDR3: TGTGCCAGCAGCTTAGGGGACCGACCCTCTGGCAATGAGCAGTTCTTC. As protein: CASSLGDRPSGNEQFF.